These T cell receptor beta chains were read from a single sample in a study of T cell responses to AZD1222 COVID-19 vaccine. The table came from immunoSEQ multiplex PCR; TCRdb's copy has only in-frame clones and leaves some out. Of 120,000 or so clones in the sample, 80% to 90% are singletons; the top ten hold around 27%. The specimen comprised peripheral blood, sampled 28 days after the second AZD1222 dose. The receptors come from an adult who received the AZD1222 COVID-19 vaccine. The CDR3 runs from the conserved cysteine through the conserved F or W. Each record gives: V gene, J gene, clone size, D gene, CDR3 protein, CDR3 DNA. The D gene is left open where the match is weak. Clone size, where shown, is once, few, many, or a class for clones that have expanded.

>TRBV27|TRBJ1-2|NA|NA
CASSLSYAGDYYGYTF
TGTGCCAGCAGTTTATCATACGCAGGGGATTACTATGGCTACACCTTC
>TRBV27|TRBJ1-6|once|TRBD1
CASSPGQFSSYNSPLHF
TGTGCCAGCAGCCCGGGACAGTTTAGCTCCTATAATTCACCCCTCCACTTT
>TRBV24-1|TRBJ2-7|NA|NA
CATSDPRGSYEQYF
TGTGCCACCAGTGACCCCCGGGGGTCCTACGAGCAGTACTTC
>TRBV19|TRBJ1-5|once|NA
CASSIRQGNQPQHF
TGTGCCAGTAGTATAAGACAGGGCAATCAGCCCCAGCATTTT
>TRBV7-6|TRBJ2-1|NA|NA
CASSLATTTNNEQFF
TGTGCCAGCAGCTTAGCTACCACGACGAACAATGAGCAGTTCTTC
>TRBV3-1/TRBV3-2|TRBJ1-1|NA|TRBD1
CASSQGRDRGIVREAFF
TGTGCCAGCAGCCAAGGAAGGGACAGGGGTATCGTCAGGGAAGCTTTCTTT
>TRBV3-1/TRBV3-2|TRBJ2-7|NA|TRBD1
CASSLRDRVNEQYF
TGTGCCAGCAGCCTAAGGGACAGGGTTAACGAGCAGTACTTC
>TRBV9|TRBJ1-2|NA|NA
CASSVNWGGSTYGYTF
TGTGCCAGCAGCGTAAATTGGGGTGGGAGTACCTATGGCTACACCTTC
>TRBV19|TRBJ1-1|NA|NA
CASSIVGGGVNTEAFF
TGTGCCAGTAGTATCGTCGGGGGAGGGGTGAACACTGAAGCTTTCTTT
>TRBV5-1|TRBJ2-7|NA|NA
CASSLDPGVTYEQYF
TGCGCCAGCAGCTTGGACCCGGGAGTCACCTACGAGCAGTACTTC
>TRBV4-2|TRBJ2-5|NA|TRBD2
CASSPLASGGTASQETQYF
TGTGCCAGCAGCCCTCTGGCTAGCGGGGGGACCGCTTCCCAAGAGACCCAGTACTTC
>TRBV11-2|TRBJ2-6|NA|NA
CASSLPGANVLTF
TGTGCCAGCAGCTTGCCAGGGGCCAACGTCCTGACTTTC
>TRBV19|TRBJ2-3|NA|TRBD2
CASNPSGGSSTDTQYF
TGTGCCAGTAATCCTAGCGGGGGGTCTAGCACAGATACGCAGTATTTT
>TRBV7-2|TRBJ2-1|NA|NA
CASSLVGGYYNEQFF
TGTGCCAGCAGCTTAGTGGGCGGTTACTACAATGAGCAGTTCTTC
>TRBV5-1|TRBJ2-1|NA|NA
CASSLDWGPNEQFF
TGCGCCAGCAGCTTGGACTGGGGACCCAATGAGCAGTTCTTC
>TRBV29-1|TRBJ2-1|once|NA
CSVQGRVLFSEQFF
TGCAGCGTTCAGGGGAGGGTTTTGTTTAGTGAGCAGTTCTTC
>TRBV6-2/TRBV6-3|TRBJ2-2|NA|NA
CASSPFRGFGNTGELFF
TGTGCCAGCAGTCCATTCCGGGGCTTTGGAAACACCGGGGAGCTGTTTTTT
>TRBV12-3/TRBV12-4|TRBJ1-1|NA|NA
CASSRGNTEAFF
TGTGCCAGCAGTCGGGGGAACACTGAAGCTTTCTTT
>TRBV5-6|TRBJ2-3|NA|TRBD1
CASRFGGQGPPDTQYF
TGTGCCAGCAGGTTTGGTGGACAGGGGCCACCGGATACGCAGTATTTT
>TRBV5-5|TRBJ1-5|NA|TRBD1
CASSLVSPGQGRNQPQHF
TGTGCCAGCAGCTTGGTATCACCGGGACAGGGCCGCAATCAGCCCCAGCATTTT
>TRBV12-1|TRBJ1-1|NA|NA
CASSDPYRGRGNTEAFF
TGTGCCAGCAGCGACCCTTACAGGGGGCGAGGGAACACTGAAGCTTTCTTT
>TRBV28|TRBJ1-2|NA|TRBD1
CASSSDRGHGYTF
TGTGCCAGCAGCTCGGACAGGGGACATGGCTACACCTTC